This T cell receptor beta chain is drawn from a study of regulatory and conventional T cells in RAG deficiency. General study points: Omenn patients showed >75% Treg-Tconv overlap and shorter CDR3 lengths. Treg unique TCR beta sequences were about 100-fold fewer in Omenn syndrome and CID/AS patients than controls.

The data were produced by immunoSEQ multiplex PCR, yet TCRdb's version contains in-frame clones alone and is incomplete. This sample has over 45,000 clones, with 90% found just once. The sorted conventional CD4+ T cells were CD25-low and CD127-high, with genomic DNA sequenced. The CDR3 covers 13 residues. CDR1 is GTSNPN and CDR2 is SVGIG in the germline V gene (reference sequence). As concerns this clone: No antigen is known for it.

This sample was shared with a second study, whose subject was regulatory T cells. From that report: The primer mix had 52 TRBV and 13 TRBJ primers. In patients, unique TRB V-J pairs were restricted and V/J usage skewed, especially in Tregs.

This receptor was taken from a human donor in good health. V and J are TRBV30 and TRBJ2-1; 7 bases match TRBD2. Material for sequencing was CD4+ effector T cells sorted from blood. The CDR3 sequence: CACVRLALNEQFF. The CDR3 DNA sequence: TGTGCGTGCGTTAGACTAGCTCTTAATGAGCAGTTCTTC.